Below, 14 T cell receptor beta chains from the same sample are listed, as sequenced in a study of blood T cell repertoires in COVID-19 (TCRdb year 2020). Library generation was performed with the immunoSEQ multiplex PCR assay. The source is immuneACCESS, and TCRdb retained only in-frame sequences with V and J called. Part of the clones is not carried over; for the studies checked, unresolved V genes explain less than half of this, and the remainder is unexplained. The sample table holds 150,000 to 200,000 clones, of which roughly 85% were seen once. The ten largest account for about 8.2% of the sample. The sample taken for sequencing was peripheral blood. The receptors were gathered from a man aged 55 to 69 with acute or convalescent COVID-19.

The chain's CDR3 is CAWTGTVEAFF. The CDR3 DNA sequence: TGTGCCTGGACCGGGACAGTTGAAGCTTTCTTT. The chain employs TRBV30 and TRBJ1-1; 7 positions agree with TRBD1. The CDR3 runs 11 residues. V was clipped by 4 bases and J by 7 bases; unmatched bases: 3. CDR1 and CDR2 (germline): GTSNPN, SVGIG (reference sequence).

V is TRBV5-4 and J is TRBJ2-2, with D maybe TRBD1 (6 bases). The V and J ends lost 4 bases and 4 bases respectively, with 17 bases between them. The CDR3 is 16 amino acids. Per the germline V gene, CDR1 is SGHNT and CDR2 is YYREEE (reference sequence). CDR3 bases: TGTGCCAGCAGCAGGGAAAACAGGGAGATCACCGGGGAGCTGTTTTTT. Translating it yields CASSRENREITGELFF.

The genes are TRBV30 and TRBJ2-5, with TRBD1 matching over 10 bases. The CDR3 has 15 amino acids. Trimming removed 3 bases from V and 4 bases from J; junction bases left unmatched: 8. Germline CDR1 GTSNPN, CDR2 SVGIG (reference sequence). CDR3 in amino acids: CAWRPTDRGRETQYF. The CDR3, as DNA: TGTGCCTGGAGACCAACGGACAGGGGGAGAGAGACCCAGTACTTC. The variable domain in full, completed from reference TRBV30 and TRBJ2-5, reads SQTIHQWPATLVQPVGSPLSLECTVEGTSNPNLYWYRQAAGRGLQLLFYSVGIGQISSEVPQNLSASRPQDRQFILSSKKLLLSDSGFYLCAWRPTDRGRETQYFGPGTRLLVL.

This sequence joins TRBV19 and TRBJ2-5; the match to TRBD1 covers 7 bases. CDR3 length: 12 amino acids. Trimming at V came to 5 bases and at J to 5 bases, leaving 2 bases not matched to a gene. Germline CDR1 LNHDA, CDR2 SQIVND (reference sequence). CDR3 bases: TGTGCCAGTAGTCGACAGGGTGAGACCCAGTACTTC. This encodes CASSRQGETQYF.

This chain connects TRBV9 to TRBJ2-1; D is perhaps TRBD2 (6 bases). Germline assignment: CDR1 SGDLS and CDR2 YYNGEE. The CDR3 has 13 amino acids. V gave up 4 bases and J gave up 9 bases, with 14 bases separating them. CDR3 DNA: TGTGCCAGCAGCCCGAGGCGGGAAGGTGAGCAGTTCTTC. It is translated as CASSPRREGEQFF.

This clone was detected once. V usage is TRBV28 and J usage is TRBJ1-2; 7 bases line up with TRBD1. Trimming took 4 bases from V and 4 from J; bases not matched to a gene: 6. Looked up from germline, CDR1 is MDHEN and CDR2 is SYDVKM. The CDR3 spans 14 residues. CDR3 residues: CASSSTGVPYGYTF. As DNA, the CDR3 is TGTGCCAGCAGTTCCACAGGGGTCCCCTATGGCTACACCTTC.

J is TRBJ1-6 and V is TRBV5-1; D possibly corresponds to TRBD1 (5 bases). Germline CDR1 is SGHRS and CDR2 is YFSETQ. V was shortened by 0 bases and J by 5 bases, with 9 bases between the two germline ends. The CDR3 has 15 residues. For the CDR3, the DNA is TGCGCCAGCAGCTTGGGCAGGGCGGATAATTCACCCCTCCACTTT. Its protein is CASSLGRADNSPLHF.

The genes are TRBV19 and TRBJ1-2; D may be TRBD1 (5 bases). CDR3 length equals 14 residues. The germline V and J ends were trimmed by 7 bases and 7 bases, with 19 bases remaining between them. The V gene's germline CDR1 is LNHDA and CDR2 SQIVND (reference sequence). The CDR3 spells CASTRGAFFPGYTF. CDR3 nucleotide sequence: TGTGCCAGTACCCGCGGGGCTTTTTTTCCTGGCTACACCTTC. The variable domain in full, with the rest retrieved from reference TRBV19 and TRBJ1-2, is DGGITQSPKYLFRKEGQNVTLSCEQNLNHDAMYWYRQDPGQGLRLIYYSQIVNDFQKGDIAEGYSVSREKKESFPLTVTSAQKNPTAFYLCASTRGAFFPGYTFGSGTRLTVV.

Turning to this clone: The sample holds other DNA sequences that translate to the same CDR3. V gene TRBV30 combines with J gene TRBJ2-2, with a weak D call TRBD1 (5 bases). This CDR3 spans 14 amino acids. V lost 1 base, J lost 0 bases, and 6 bases lay in between. Germline V gene sequence: CDR1 GTSNPN, CDR2 SVGIG (reference sequence). Here the CDR3 reads CAWSGTSNTGELFF. Written as DNA, the CDR3 is TGTGCCTGGAGTGGGACATCGAACACCGGGGAGCTGTTTTTT. The variable domain in full, completed from reference TRBV30 and TRBJ2-2, reads SQTIHQWPATLVQPVGSPLSLECTVEGTSNPNLYWYRQAAGRGLQLLFYSVGIGQISSEVPQNLSASRPQDRQFILSSKKLLLSDSGFYLCAWSGTSNTGELFFGEGSRLTVL.

The chain has TRBV6-5 and TRBJ2-3; 10 bases agree with TRBD2. In germline, CDR1 is MNHEY, CDR2 SVGAGI. The J segment lost 2 bases and the V segment lost 8 bases, leaving 4 bases of the junction unmatched. The CDR3 has 14 residues. The CDR3 region has the DNA TGTGCCAGCTCTAGCGGGAGTTACACAGATACGCAGTATTTT. The encoded protein is CASSSGSYTDTQYF.

V is TRBV28 and J is TRBJ2-2; TRBD2 is a possible D gene (6 bases). Germline V lookup: CDR1 MDHEN, CDR2 SYDVKM. CDR3 length equals 14 residues. Trimming removed 9 bases from V and 1 base from J, with 12 bases in between. Here the CDR3 DNA reads TGTGCCAGTAGACTAGGAGGGAACACCGGGGAGCTGTTTTTT. It is translated as CASRLGGNTGELFF. Full variable domain (missing parts from reference TRBV28 and TRBJ2-2): DVKVTQSSRYLVKRTGEKVFLECVQDMDHENMFWYRQDPGLGLRLIYFSYDVKMKEKGDIPEGYSVSREKKERFSLILESASTNQTSMYLCASRLGGNTGELFFGEGSRLTVL.

The J gene is TRBJ1-2, the V gene TRBV28, with D possibly matching TRBD1 (6 bases). CDR3 length equals 13 residues. Trimming removed 6 bases at V and 2 bases at J, with 10 bases between. CDR1 MDHEN and CDR2 SYDVKM come from the germline V gene. CDR3 region: CASSSGQNYGYTF. As DNA, the CDR3 is TGTGCCAGCAGCTCCGGACAGAACTATGGCTACACCTTC.

The rearrangement joins TRBV4-1 to TRBJ2-1, with TRBD2 matching over 10 bases. The CDR3 is 18 amino acids. Looked up from germline, CDR1 is MGHRA and CDR2 is YSYEKL. Trimming at V came to 4 bases and at J to 3 bases, leaving 12 bases not matched to a gene. This chain's CDR3 is CASSPALLLAGNYNEQFF. The CDR3, as DNA: TGCGCCAGCAGCCCGGCCTTACTACTAGCGGGGAACTACAATGAGCAGTTCTTC.

The rearrangement joins TRBV5-1 to TRBJ2-3, with D possibly being TRBD1 (5 bases). V gave up 0 bases and J gave up 2 bases, with 7 bases separating them. The CDR3 runs to 14 residues. From germline, CDR1 is SGHRS and CDR2 YFSETQ. The CDR3 coding sequence is TGCGCCAGCAGCTTGGGACAGACCACAGATACGCAGTATTTT. It codes for CASSLGQTTDTQYF.